A selection of T cell receptor beta chains follows, all from one sample in a study of long-term antiretroviral therapy in people with HIV. The table came from immunoSEQ multiplex PCR; TCRdb's copy has only in-frame clones and leaves some out. The top ten hold 3.5% to 5% of the sample, which has 15,000 to 20,000 clones, approximately 88% seen once. The specimen was unsorted PBMCs, collected 2.1 years after starting antiretroviral therapy. These receptors were obtained from a young man with HIV. Both conserved end residues are part of each CDR3. The order of the fields is clone size, D gene, J gene, V gene, CDR3 DNA, CDR3 protein. A D gene is named only where the DNA matches it firmly. Size values are once, few and many counts, or a class for expanded clones, and some rows have none.

- | TRBD1 | TRBJ1-1 | TRBV7-3 | TGTGCCAGCAGCTTACTACGACAGGGGAAGACTGAAGCTTTCTTT | CASSLLRQGKTEAFF
- | - | TRBJ1-1 | TRBV25-1 | TGTGCCAGCAGCCTCAAGGGACGGGGGGACACTGAAGCTTTCTTT | CASSLKGRGDTEAFF
- | - | TRBJ2-1 | TRBV7-2 | TGTGCCAGCAGCTTCCCCTCCCGCGAGCAGTTCTTC | CASSFPSREQFF
- | TRBD2 | TRBJ2-1 | TRBV11-1 | TGTGCCAGCAGTTCACTAGCGTCCCCCTACAATGAGCAGTTCTTC | CASSSLASPYNEQFF
few | - | TRBJ2-7 | TRBV2 | TGTGCCAGCAGTGAAGGGCAGATTTACGAGCAGTACTTC | CASSEGQIYEQYF
- | - | TRBJ1-1 | TRBV7-9 | TGTGCCAGCAGCTTTGTAAGGCCTGAAGCTTTCTTT | CASSFVRPEAFF
- | - | TRBJ1-2 | TRBV4-2 | TGTGCCAGCAGCCGGGGAGGAGAGTTGTGGGGCTACACCTTC | CASSRGGELWGYTF
- | TRBD1 | TRBJ1-2 | TRBV19 | TGTGCCAGTGGGGACAGGGGTTTTAATGGCTACACCTTC | CASGDRGFNGYTF
- | TRBD2 | TRBJ2-7 | TRBV30 | TGTGCCTGGAGTGTTGGCGGGGGCTACGAGCAGTACTTC | CAWSVGGGYEQYF
- | - | TRBJ2-7 | TRBV6-5 | TGTGCCAGCAGTTACTCGAGTGCGAACGAGCAGTACTTC | CASSYSSANEQYF
- | TRBD2 | TRBJ2-3 | TRBV9 | TGTGCCAGCAGCGCAAAACTAGCGGGGGGGCCGGAAAAAGATACGCAGTATTTT | CASSAKLAGGPEKDTQYF
once | - | TRBJ1-1 | TRBV6-1 | TGTGCCAGCATTCTAGTGGCAGCGACTGAAGCTTTCTTT | CASILVAATEAFF
- | - | TRBJ2-2 | TRBV7-9 | TGTGCCAGCAGCTTAGGTGGGATCGGGGAGCTGTTTTTT | CASSLGGIGELFF
- | - | TRBJ2-4 | TRBV9 | TGTGCCAGCGGCTATGACGGTGAGGGCATTCAGTACTTC | CASGYDGEGIQYF
- | TRBD2 | TRBJ2-7 | TRBV6-5 | TGTGCCAGCAGTTTCAGCGGGGGGGATTACGAGCAGTACTTC | CASSFSGGDYEQYF
- | - | TRBJ1-2 | TRBV4-3 | TGCGCCAGCAGCTTCGCCGTCCGGGGTGACTCCTATGGCTACACCTTC | CASSFAVRGDSYGYTF
once | - | TRBJ2-2 | TRBV11-2 | TGTGCCAGCAGCTTGTCGGCAAGCACCGGGGAGCTGTTTTTT | CASSLSASTGELFF
- | - | TRBJ2-7 | TRBV5-5 | TGTGCCAGCAGCTTGGTGTGGGGCCCAGACTACGAGCAGTACTTC | CASSLVWGPDYEQYF
- | - | TRBJ1-1 | TRBV9 | TGTGCCAGCAGCGTAGTTACAGCCAACACTGAAGCTTTCTTT | CASSVVTANTEAFF
- | TRBD2 | TRBJ2-3 | TRBV11-2 | TGTGCCAGCAGCCCACGACTAGCGGGGGGCGTTAGCACAGATACGCAGTATTTT | CASSPRLAGGVSTDTQYF
- | TRBD1 | TRBJ2-5 | TRBV7-2 | TGTGCCAGCAGCTTAGACAGGGGGCGAAGGGAGACCCAGTACTTC | CASSLDRGRRETQYF
- | TRBD2 | TRBJ2-7 | TRBV19 | TGTGCCAGTAGTAGAACCGGGACTAGCGGGATTCCAAGCTCCTACGAGCAGTACTTC | CASSRTGTSGIPSSYEQYF
- | TRBD1 | TRBJ2-7 | TRBV4-3 | TGCGCCAGCAGCCAAGGGGACAGGGGAAGCGACGAGCAGTACTTC | CASSQGDRGSDEQYF
once | - | TRBJ1-1 | TRBV4-1 | TGCGCCAGCAGCCACCGGGGACACCTGAACACTGAAGCTTTCTTT | CASSHRGHLNTEAFF
- | - | TRBJ2-5 | TRBV10-3 | TGTGCCATCAGTGAGTCTGGGGTAGAGGTAGAGACCCAGTACTTC | CAISESGVEVETQYF
once | - | TRBJ1-3 | TRBV19 | TGTGCCAGTAGTATGCTCACAGGATCTGGAAACACCATATATTTT | CASSMLTGSGNTIYF
- | - | TRBJ1-5 | TRBV7-8 | TGTGCCAGCAGCCAGGCCGGGTTTAGCAATCAGCCCCAGCATTTT | CASSQAGFSNQPQHF
- | - | TRBJ2-3 | TRBV9 | TGTGCCAGCACCCCGGCTTCTAGCACAGATACGCAGTATTTT | CASTPASSTDTQYF
- | - | TRBJ1-5 | TRBV5-1 | TGCGCCACCCTAACTGTCGCTCAGCCCCAGCATTTT | CATLTVAQPQHF
once | - | TRBJ1-4 | TRBV4-3 | TGCGCCAGCAGCCAAGAGTGGACAGCAACTAATGAAAAACTGTTTTTT | CASSQEWTATNEKLFF
- | - | TRBJ1-1 | TRBV11-3 | TGTGCCAGCAGCTTGACCCCTGGGACTGAAGCTTTCTTT | CASSLTPGTEAFF
- | TRBD2 | TRBJ2-2 | TRBV19 | TGTGCCAGTAGTATTTCCCGGTCTAGCGGTAGGGAGCTGTTTTTT | CASSISRSSGRELFF
- | - | TRBJ1-1 | TRBV29-1 | TGCAGCGCCAGAACGGGGGTTAACACTGAAGCTTTCTTT | CSARTGVNTEAFF
- | - | TRBJ1-3 | TRBV4-3 | TGCGCCAGCAGCCAAGACGGCAGGGGTGGAAACACCATATATTTT | CASSQDGRGGNTIYF
few | - | TRBJ2-7 | TRBV7-2 | TGTGCCAGCAGCCGAGGGACTCCTTCCAACGAGCAGTACTTC | CASSRGTPSNEQYF
- | - | TRBJ1-4 | TRBV5-6 | TGTGCCAGCAGCTCCTTTTCCCTTAAGGAACTGTTTTTT | CASSSFSLKELFF
- | TRBD1 | TRBJ1-1 | TRBV4-1 | TGCGCCAGCAGCCATGGAGTGACAGGGGGCACTGAAGCTTTCTTT | CASSHGVTGGTEAFF
- | - | TRBJ2-7 | TRBV7-8 | TGTGCCAGCAGCTTAGGAAGCCACTACGAGCAGTACTTC | CASSLGSHYEQYF
- | TRBD1 | TRBJ2-7 | TRBV6-1 | TGTGCCAGCAGCAGGGACAGGGCGACCTACGAGCAGTACTTC | CASSRDRATYEQYF
- | - | TRBJ2-1 | TRBV5-3 | TGTGCCAGATCCCAGAGCTATTTCTCCTACAATGAGCAGTTCTTC | CARSQSYFSYNEQFF
- | - | TRBJ1-2 | TRBV28 | TGTGCCAGCATCCCCCTACGGGATGTCCCCATGGGGTATGGCTACACCTTC | CASIPLRDVPMGYGYTF
- | - | TRBJ1-2 | TRBV4-2 | TGTGCCAGCAGCCAAGAGTCGGACCTTAACTATGGCTACACCTTC | CASSQESDLNYGYTF
- | - | TRBJ2-2 | TRBV6-7 | TGTGCCAGCAGTTCTCGACCGCCAGTTGGGGAGCTGTTTTTT | CASSSRPPVGELFF
- | TRBD1 | TRBJ2-7 | TRBV15 | TGTGCCGCCGGGACAGGTTCCTACGAGCAGTACTTC | CAAGTGSYEQYF
- | TRBD1 | TRBJ2-5 | TRBV7-7 | TGTGCTAGCAGTTTAGGGGGCGGTGGGCTTCGGGAGACCCAGTACTTC | CASSLGGGGLRETQYF
- | TRBD1 | TRBJ2-7 | TRBV15 | TGTGCCACCAGCAAAGCACGGACAGGACAAATTAACGAGCAGTACTTC | CATSKARTGQINEQYF